This T cell receptor beta chain emerged from a study of blood T cell repertoires in COVID-19. For the study at large: Samples of COVID-19 (acute and convalescent) were obtained from the United States, Italy and Spain.

In the study's own analysis: Amplification from reference gene primers served as the basis for estimated nucleated cell counts. Clones were read by immunoSEQ multiplex PCR, and TCRdb kept only the in-frame ones, dropping some. V and J calls and clone size are given by that table; D and trimming were obtained from the DNA. The profile covers approximately 260,000 clones, with roughly 82% appearing a single time and 4.5% to 5% taken by the ten largest. This CDR3 is 16 amino acids long. The germline V gene encodes CDR1 SGHDT and CDR2 YYEEEE. V lost 4 bases, J lost 9 bases, and 12 bases stayed unmatched.

The sample was peripheral blood. This chain connects TRBV5-6 to TRBJ1-6; 8 positions match TRBD1. This sequence was found in an elderly woman with active or convalescent COVID-19. Here the CDR3 DNA reads TGTGCCAGCAGCAGAAGCCTACAGGGGGTAGTTTCACCCCTCCACTTT. Its translation: CASSRSLQGVVSPLHF.